The 28 T cell receptor beta chains in this list originate from one sample, sequenced in a study of cytomegalovirus exposure and HLA in healthy donors. With 60 Vbeta and 13 Jbeta primers, the PCR was carried out. Sequencing was performed with immunoSEQ multiplex PCR; in TCRdb, only in-frame clones are kept and a portion is missing. The sample yields about 130,000 clones, roughly 79% seen once. Sequencing was carried out using PBMCs. The receptor source for this set is a middle-aged woman in good health and CMV-seronegative.

This clone was observed a handful of times. The CDR3 region is CASTRDSISSYEQYF. DNA for the CDR3: TGTGCCAGCACCCGGGACAGTATCAGCTCCTACGAGCAGTACTTC. The chain employs TRBV6-1 and TRBJ2-7; 7 bases map to TRBD1. This CDR3 has 15 amino acids. Per germline, CDR1 MNHNS and CDR2 SASEGT. Trimming took 7 bases from V and 0 from J; bases not matched to a gene: 9.

The chain is built from TRBV7-3 and TRBJ2-2; TRBD1 matches 12 bases. Germline assignment: CDR1 SGHTA and CDR2 FQGTGA. With 5 bases clipped from V and 5 bases from J, the junction kept 3 bases outside the gene matches. The CDR3 has 15 residues. The CDR3 DNA sequence: TGTGCCAGCAGCCCGGGACAGGGGGCGACCGGGGAGCTGTTTTTT. It codes for CASSPGQGATGELFF.

The gene calls are TRBV30 and TRBJ1-2; 8 bases align to TRBD1. CDR1 is GTSNPN, CDR2 SVGIG, per germline (reference sequence). The CDR3 totals 13 residues. V gave up 2 bases and J gave up 8 bases; unmatched junction bases: 7. The CDR3 sequence: CAWSWAGGDGYTF. The CDR3 nucleotides read TGTGCCTGGAGTTGGGCAGGGGGCGACGGCTACACCTTC.

On this clone: An end of the junction does not agree with germline; a read error may underlie this. This rearrangement joins TRBV27 to TRBJ2-6; tentatively, D is TRBD1 (6 bases). Germline-derived CDR1 and CDR2 are MNHEY and SMNVEV (reference sequence). This CDR3 contains 18 residues. CDR3 residues: CASSLRGTQLSGANGLTF. For the CDR3, the DNA is TGTGCCAGCAGTTTAAGGGGGACCCAACTCTCTGGGGCCAACGGCCTGACTTTC.

This clone was counted between two and nine times. V is TRBV7-9 and J is TRBJ1-3; the match to TRBD1 covers 10 bases. V dropped 3 bases and J dropped 4; count of bases not matched to a gene: 6. This CDR3 comprises 16 residues. CDR1 is SEHNR, CDR2 FQNEAQ, per germline (reference sequence). The CDR3 region is CASSLQTGGAGNTIYF. CDR3 DNA sequence: TGTGCCAGCAGCTTGCAGACAGGGGGCGCCGGAAACACCATATATTTT. Complete variable domain (other parts from reference TRBV7-9 and TRBJ1-3): DTGVSQNPRHKITKRGQNVTFRCDPISEHNRLYWYRQTLGQGPEFLTYFQNEAQLEKSRLLSDRFSAERPKGSFSTLEIQRTEQGDSAMYLCASSLQTGGAGNTIYFGEGSWLTVV.

Here the CDR3 reads CASKSPGGSGSPLHF. The CDR3 DNA sequence: TGTGCCAGCAAAAGCCCAGGGGGCTCCGGTTCACCCCTCCACTTT. The rearrangement joins TRBV25-1 to TRBJ1-6; TRBD1 agrees at 8 bases. In germline, CDR1 is MGHDK, CDR2 SYGVNS. The junction had 11 bases not matched to a gene; V was cut back by 7 bases and J by 9 bases. The CDR3 length is 15 residues.

The V call is TRBV7-9, the J call TRBJ1-2; D might be TRBD1 (5 bases). Germline lookup yields CDR1 SEHNR and CDR2 FQNEAQ (reference sequence). The CDR3 covers 12 residues. Trimming left V 11 bases short and J 0 bases short, with 10 bases between. This CDR3 reads CAGSTANYGYTF. The CDR3 nucleotides are TGTGCCGGATCGACAGCTAACTATGGCTACACCTTC.

This chain links TRBV29-1 with TRBJ1-1, with D possibly being TRBD1 (6 bases). This CDR3 has 14 amino acids. Germline-derived CDR1 and CDR2 are SQVTM and ANQGSEA. Trimming took off 4 bases at V and 2 bases at J, with 14 bases between the two ends. This CDR3 is CSVVPTGINTEAFF. The CDR3 bases are TGCAGCGTTGTCCCCACAGGGATTAACACTGAAGCTTTCTTT.

The chain is built from TRBV5-1 and TRBJ2-3; TRBD2 agrees at 7 bases. Trimming removed 0 bases from V and 4 bases from J; junction bases left unmatched: 5. In germline, CDR1 is SGHRS, CDR2 YFSETQ. CDR3 length: 15 amino acids. The DNA for the CDR3 is TGCGCCAGCAGCTTGGATGGGGGGGTGGCAGATACGCAGTATTTT. This sequence encodes CASSLDGGVADTQYF.

This chain uses TRBV19 with TRBJ2-3; TRBD1 matches at 7 bases. This CDR3 contains 15 residues. Germline-derived CDR1 and CDR2 are LNHDA and SQIVND (reference sequence). The V and J ends lost 5 bases and 2 bases, in that order; junction bases with no gene match: 7. CDR3: CASSLGTEFTDTQYF. The CDR3 nucleotides read TGTGCCAGTAGTTTGGGGACAGAATTCACAGATACGCAGTATTTT.

V gene TRBV11-2 combines with J gene TRBJ1-3, with D unclear. Germline-derived CDR1 and CDR2 are SGHAT and FQNNGV. The CDR3 sequence is 17 residues long. Trimming left V 1 base short and J 0 bases short, with 13 bases between. The CDR3 spells CASSLVADRFSGNTIYF. Here the CDR3 DNA reads TGTGCCAGCAGCTTAGTGGCAGATCGATTCTCTGGAAACACCATATATTTT.

In this sample, this clone turned up once. The chain has TRBV19 and TRBJ2-7, with D perhaps matching TRBD2 (6 bases). CDR1 is LNHDA and CDR2 is SQIVND in the germline V gene (reference sequence). V was shortened by 6 bases and J by 2 bases, with 11 bases between the two germline ends. The CDR3 sequence is 13 residues long. DNA for the CDR3: TGTGCCAGTAGCACCTCGGGGGCCTACGAGCAGTACTTC. Translating it yields CASSTSGAYEQYF.

This clone occurred once. The chain carries TRBV4-1 and TRBJ2-5, with TRBD2 matching over 8 bases. In germline, CDR1 is MGHRA, CDR2 YSYEKL. The CDR3 length is 14 residues. V lost 4 bases, J lost 2 bases, and 3 bases stayed unmatched. In DNA form, the CDR3 reads TGCGCCAGCAGCCTAGCGGGGCTTCAAGAGACCCAGTACTTC. It translates to CASSLAGLQETQYF.

CDR3 coding DNA: TGTGCCAGCTCATCCGGACAGGGAGGACTACGCGAGCAGTACTTC. Residues: CASSSGQGGLREQYF. V is TRBV18 and J is TRBJ2-7; 8 bases are shared with TRBD1. Per germline, CDR1 KGHSH and CDR2 LQKENI. This CDR3 comprises 15 residues. After removal of 5 bases from V and 6 bases from J, the junction contained 12 bases not matched to a gene.

V and J are TRBV11-3 and TRBJ1-3; TRBD1 matches 7 bases. The CDR3 has 15 residues. The trim removed 1 base at V and 9 bases at J, leaving 9 bases unmatched. CDR1 is SGHNT, CDR2 YENEEA, per germline. CDR3 amino acids: CASSLGTGAGSTIYF. The DNA of the CDR3 is TGTGCCAGCAGCTTAGGGACAGGTGCCGGCAGCACCATATATTTT.

This rearrangement joins TRBV2 to TRBJ2-7, with 7 bases aligning to TRBD1. The CDR3 consists of 12 residues. With 7 bases clipped from V and 3 bases from J, the junction kept 3 bases outside the gene matches. Per the germline V gene, CDR1 is SNHLY and CDR2 is FYNNEI. For the CDR3, the DNA is TGTGCCAGCACGGCAGGGGGCTACGAGCAGTACTTC. It encodes CASTAGGYEQYF.

The chain recombines TRBV6-6 with TRBJ2-5, with 7 bases fitting TRBD1. V dropped 6 bases and J dropped 5; count of bases not matched to a gene: 9. Germline V lookup: CDR1 MNHNY, CDR2 SVGAGI (reference sequence). The CDR3 runs 14 residues. CDR3 protein: CASSRKGAQETQYF. CDR3 DNA: TGTGCCAGCAGCCGGAAGGGGGCTCAGGAGACCCAGTACTTC.

The rearrangement joins TRBV7-8 to TRBJ1-1; D remains unclear. The V end lost 2 bases, the J end lost 5 bases, and 9 bases lay between the germline ends. Germline V lookup: CDR1 SGHVS, CDR2 FQNEAQ. CDR3 length equals 13 residues. The CDR3 reads CASSLNGATEAFF. The CDR3 coding sequence is TGTGCCAGCAGCTTAAATGGAGCAACTGAAGCTTTCTTT. Full variable domain (outside the CDR3, taken from reference TRBV7-8 and TRBJ1-1): GAGVSQSPRYKVAKRGQDVALRCDPISGHVSLFWYQQALGQGPEFLTYFQNEAQLDKSGLPSDRFFAERPEGSVSTLKIQRTQQEDSAVYLCASSLNGATEAFFGQGTRLTVV.

The V call is TRBV6-6, the J call TRBJ1-5; D may be TRBD1 (5 bases). Germline lookup yields CDR1 MNHNY and CDR2 SVGAGI (reference sequence). The CDR3 has 13 amino acids. V lost 5 bases and J lost 7, with 12 bases in between. CDR3 in amino acids: CASSPPQGQPQHF. The DNA for the CDR3 is TGTGCCAGCAGTCCCCCTCAGGGCCAGCCCCAGCATTTT.

The table lists this clone with a count of one. The chain combines TRBV5-1 with TRBJ2-3; 9 nucleotides agree with TRBD1. Germline trimming cut 3 bases from V and 3 bases from J; bases unmatched to any gene: 2. The CDR3 length is 14 residues. Per germline, CDR1 SGHRS and CDR2 YFSETQ. For the CDR3, the DNA is TGCGCCAGCAGCTACAGGGGGCCGACAGATACGCAGTATTTT. Protein: CASSYRGPTDTQYF.

This chain joins TRBV10-3 and TRBJ1-2; unclear D gene. Germline lookup yields CDR1 ENHRY and CDR2 SYGVKD. The CDR3 runs to 12 residues. The V and J ends lost 9 bases and 8 bases respectively, with 16 bases between them. DNA of the CDR3: TGTGCCATTTCTACAGCCGACGAGGGCTACACCTTC. This gives the protein CAISTADEGYTF.

The DNA of the CDR3 is TGCGCCAGCAGCGTAGCGGGATCCTACAATGAGCAGTTCTTC. It codes for CASSVAGSYNEQFF. The chain recombines TRBV5-1 with TRBJ2-1; 8 bases are shared with TRBD2. The V and J ends lost 4 bases and 1 base, in that order; junction bases with no gene match: 1. Germline V gene lookup returns CDR1 SGHRS and CDR2 YFSETQ. The CDR3 loop spans 14 amino acids.

The sample holds a few counts of this clone. The rearrangement uses TRBV5-1 and TRBJ2-5, with TRBD2 matching 7 bases. Germline V gene lookup returns CDR1 SGHRS and CDR2 YFSETQ. V dropped 2 bases and J dropped 1; count of bases not matched to a gene: 5. CDR3 length equals 15 residues. The CDR3 DNA is TGCGCCAGCAGCTTACAAACGGGGGGCCAAGAGACCCAGTACTTC. Protein product: CASSLQTGGQETQYF.

The gene calls are TRBV7-2 and TRBJ1-1; D may be TRBD1 (5 bases). Trimming shortened V by 5 bases and J by 5 bases, and 12 bases separated the two germline ends. The V gene's germline CDR1 is SGHTA and CDR2 FQGNSA. This CDR3 contains 13 residues. The CDR3 here is CASSRRTFTEAFF. The CDR3 nucleotides read TGTGCCAGCAGCCGACGGACATTTACTGAAGCTTTCTTT.

The chain uses TRBV27 and TRBJ2-6; possible D gene TRBD2, 6 bases. V lost 7 bases and J lost 0, with 19 bases in between. CDR1 is MNHEY, CDR2 SMNVEV, per germline (reference sequence). There are 18 residues in the CDR3. The CDR3 DNA sequence: TGTGCCAGCACCCCCCAGCGACCGGGGGACTCTGGGGCCAACGTCCTGACTTTC. Protein product: CASTPQRPGDSGANVLTF. The full variable domain, rest sourced from reference TRBV27 and TRBJ2-6, is EAQVTQNPRYLITVTGKKLTVTCSQNMNHEYMSWYRQDPGLGLRQIYYSMNVEVTDKGDVPEGYKVSRKEKRNFPLILESPSPNQTSLYFCASTPQRPGDSGANVLTFGAGSRLTVL.

The CDR3 here is CASTQASRETQYF. In nucleotides, the CDR3 is TGTGCCAGCACCCAGGCTAGCCGGGAGACCCAGTACTTC. The chain couples TRBV7-9 to TRBJ2-5, with a weak D call TRBD2 (5 bases). Trimming cost V 7 bases and J 5 bases, with 14 bases left between them. This CDR3 has 13 amino acids. Germline V lookup: CDR1 SEHNR, CDR2 FQNEAQ (reference sequence).

This clone appeared once. V is TRBV25-1 and J is TRBJ1-1, with a tentative D call TRBD1 (5 bases). With 4 bases removed from V and 4 bases from J, the gap between germline ends came to 7 bases. The germline CDR1 and CDR2 sequences are MGHDK and SYGVNS. The CDR3 has 12 residues. Here the CDR3 DNA reads TGTGCCAGCAGTGGAACAGGCACTGAAGCTTTCTTT. It encodes CASSGTGTEAFF.

The sample holds a few counts of this clone. This chain connects TRBV13 to TRBJ2-7, with D possibly being TRBD1 (6 bases). This CDR3 comprises 14 residues. Germline V gives CDR1 PRHDT, CDR2 FYEKMQ (reference sequence). The V end lost 1 base, the J end lost 2 bases, and 9 bases lay between the germline ends. The CDR3 loop is CASSLVGTTYEQYF. As DNA, the CDR3 is TGTGCCAGCAGCTTAGTCGGGACAACCTACGAGCAGTACTTC.